A single sample is the source of the 22 T cell receptor beta chains below, sequenced in a study of naive CD8 T cells in extremely preterm neonates. The data were produced by immunoSEQ multiplex PCR, yet TCRdb's version contains in-frame clones alone and is incomplete. The sample consists of over 5,000 clones, about 97% of them appearing once. Sequencing used naive CD8+ T cells from blood. These receptor sequences come from a human donor in good health.

The chain couples TRBV1 to TRBJ2-2; TRBD2, the D gene given by the table, was not confirmed from the DNA. TRBV1 has pseudogene status. There are 21 residues in the CDR3. The CDR3 nucleotides are TGCGCCAGCAGCCAAGATAGGGGGACTAGCGGGAGTCAGAGGAGCGCCGGGGAGCTGTTTTTT. Translating it yields CASSQDRGTSGSQRSAGELFF.

The J gene is TRBJ2-2, the V gene TRBV29-1, with TRBD1 matching 7 bases. The CDR3 spans 13 residues. The germline CDR1 and CDR2 sequences are SQVTM and ANQGSEA. Losses at the gene ends were 5 bases for V and 6 bases for J; bases not matched to a gene: 6. The CDR3 DNA follows: TGCAGCGTTATACAGGGGTCGGCCGGGGAGCTGTTTTTT. This encodes CSVIQGSAGELFF.

V usage is TRBV15 and J usage is TRBJ1-5, with D perhaps matching TRBD1 (5 bases). The germline CDR1 and CDR2 sequences are LNHNV and YYDKDF (reference sequence). V lost 4 bases to trimming and J lost 6 bases, with 13 bases between them. The CDR3 is 14 amino acids. The CDR3 region is CATSTRNGAQPQHF. The CDR3 region has the DNA TGTGCCACCAGCACGCGCAATGGGGCTCAGCCCCAGCATTTT. Full variable domain (missing parts from reference TRBV15 and TRBJ1-5): DAMVIQNPRYQVTQFGKPVTLSCSQTLNHNVMYWYQQKSSQAPKLLFHYYDKDFNNEADTPDNFQSRRPNTSFCFLDIRSPGLGDTAMYLCATSTRNGAQPQHFGDGTRLSIL.

This chain uses TRBV10-3 with TRBJ2-1; 10 bases fit TRBD2. V shed 3 bases, J shed 7 bases, and the junction held 12 bases outside the gene matches. CDR3 length: 17 amino acids. Germline assignment: CDR1 ENHRY and CDR2 SYGVKD. CDR3 DNA: TGTGCCATCAGTGACCCTCCTAGCGGGAGTAGGTGGAATGAGCAGTTCTTC. Protein product: CAISDPPSGSRWNEQFF.

The gene calls are TRBV27 and TRBJ2-7; 11 bases line up with TRBD1. The CDR3 extends over 17 amino acids. Per the germline V gene, CDR1 is MNHEY and CDR2 is SMNVEV (reference sequence). V shed 6 bases and J 3 bases; nucleotides not matched to a gene: 13. Written as DNA, the CDR3 is TGTGCCAGCAGCCGGGACAGGGGGTACGGATCGGGCTACGAGCAGTACTTC. Translation: CASSRDRGYGSGYEQYF.

This sequence joins TRBV29-1 and TRBJ2-7, with D possibly TRBD1 on 5 matching bases. Deletions cut 6 bases from V and 0 bases from J, with 12 bases between. The CDR3 sequence is 13 residues long. Germline-derived CDR1 and CDR2 are SQVTM and ANQGSEA. The DNA of the CDR3 is TGCAGCGTCAGCAGAGACAGCTCCTACGAGCAGTACTTC. Protein product: CSVSRDSSYEQYF.

This chain joins TRBV7-9 and TRBJ2-5; D is possibly TRBD2 (5 bases). The J call may not be correct, given that the DNA end is closer to TRBJ2-7. Germline V gene data show CDR1 as SEHNR and CDR2 as FQNEAQ (reference sequence). CDR3 size: 13 residues. In DNA form, the CDR3 reads TGTGCCAGCACCGGAAGGACTGACTACGAGCAGTACTTC. Its protein is CASTGRTDYEQYF.

The chain recombines TRBV6-5 with TRBJ1-1, with 10 nucleotides matching TRBD1. From germline, CDR1 is MNHEY and CDR2 SVGAGI. Germline trimming cut 6 bases from V and 11 bases from J; bases unmatched to any gene: 3. This CDR3 is built from 11 residues. The CDR3 protein is CASRGGQGAFF. The CDR3 bases are TGTGCCAGCAGAGGGGGACAGGGGGCTTTCTTT.

This rearrangement joins TRBV12-5 to TRBJ2-1, with a weak D call TRBD1 (7 bases). V lost 7 bases and J lost 7, with 20 bases in between. This CDR3 comprises 15 residues. CDR1 is LGHNT and CDR2 is FRNRAP in the germline V gene. The CDR3 DNA is TGTGCTAGTGCCCTCCCCTCGACAGGGAGGAATGAGCAGTTCTTC. Its translation is CASALPSTGRNEQFF.

This clone was observed a few times. The chain recombines TRBV19 with TRBJ2-7; the D gene is possibly TRBD1 (5 bases). The germline CDR1 and CDR2 sequences are LNHDA and SQIVND (reference sequence). Trimming left V 1 base short and J 0 bases short, with 10 bases between. The CDR3 is 15 amino acids. This chain's CDR3 is CASSIGTGTSYEQYF. The DNA for the CDR3 is TGTGCCAGTAGTATAGGAACAGGAACCTCCTACGAGCAGTACTTC.

The rearrangement uses TRBV7-6 and TRBJ1-1; 7 bases align to TRBD1. V dropped 5 bases and J dropped 2; count of bases not matched to a gene: 8. Germline assignment: CDR1 SGHVS and CDR2 FNYEAQ. This CDR3 contains 15 residues. The DNA for the CDR3 is TGTGCCAGCAGCCCGAGGGACAGATACAACACTGAAGCTTTCTTT. Translated, it gives CASSPRDRYNTEAFF.

This chain links TRBV6-1 with TRBJ1-5; D remains ambiguous. The ends were cut back, 4 bases at V and 5 bases at J, with 3 bases in the middle. The CDR3 runs to 11 residues. Germline loops: CDR1 MNHNS, CDR2 SASEGT. As DNA, the CDR3 is TGTGCCAGCAGTGTCGATCAGCCCCAGCATTTT. Protein sequence: CASSVDQPQHF.

The V call is TRBV15, the J call TRBJ2-1; D is possibly TRBD2 (6 bases). Germline loops: CDR1 LNHNV, CDR2 YYDKDF (reference sequence). V lost 0 bases and J 5 bases, leaving 17 bases between the germline ends. The CDR3 runs 17 residues. The CDR3 bases are TGTGCCACCAGCAGAGATCCGGGAGCTAGCTGGGACAATGAGCAGTTCTTC. Translated: CATSRDPGASWDNEQFF. The whole variable domain, filled in from reference TRBV15 and TRBJ2-1, reads DAMVIQNPRYQVTQFGKPVTLSCSQTLNHNVMYWYQQKSSQAPKLLFHYYDKDFNNEADTPDNFQSRRPNTSFCFLDIRSPGLGDTAMYLCATSRDPGASWDNEQFFGPGTRLTVL.

The V gene is TRBV28, the J gene TRBJ2-7; 8 nucleotides agree with TRBD2. The CDR3 totals 18 residues. After removal of 6 bases from V and 2 bases from J, the junction contained 18 bases not matched to a gene. CDR1 and CDR2 (germline): MDHEN, SYDVKM. The CDR3 DNA reads TGTGCCAGCAGCCTCCCAGAAGCGGGAGTTAGAAATCCCTACGAGCAGTACTTC. Translating it yields CASSLPEAGVRNPYEQYF.

This chain links TRBV27 with TRBJ2-4; weak D call: TRBD2 (6 bases). V shed 5 bases and J shed 0 bases, with 14 bases lying between them. CDR1 is MNHEY and CDR2 is SMNVEV in the germline V gene (reference sequence). This CDR3 has 16 residues. CDR3 in DNA: TGTGCCAGCAGTCCCAAACGGGGGTTAGCCAAAAACATTCAGTACTTC. Translation: CASSPKRGLAKNIQYF.

This clone appeared a single time. The rearrangement links TRBV9 to TRBJ2-1; TRBD2 is a possible D gene (6 bases). This CDR3 is 15 amino acids long. The germline gives CDR1 SGDLS, CDR2 YYNGEE. Trimming cost V 4 bases and J 5 bases, with 16 bases left between them. The CDR3 protein is CASSPPPGDNNEQFF. For the CDR3, the DNA is TGTGCCAGCAGCCCCCCCCCGGGAGATAACAATGAGCAGTTCTTC.

The genes are TRBV27 and TRBJ1-1; D perhaps matches TRBD1 (6 bases). Between the trimmed V and J ends, which lost 3 bases and 7 bases, there was a span of 18 bases. The CDR3 is made up of 15 amino acids. From germline, CDR1 is MNHEY and CDR2 SMNVEV (reference sequence). The CDR3 loop is CASSFIAPGHREAFF. The CDR3 DNA sequence: TGTGCCAGCAGTTTTATAGCCCCGGGACACCGTGAAGCTTTCTTT.

This rearrangement joins TRBV28 to TRBJ2-7; possible D gene TRBD2, 7 bases. V lost 5 bases to trimming and J lost 2 bases, with 19 bases between them. CDR3 size: 16 residues. Germline V lookup: CDR1 MDHEN, CDR2 SYDVKM. CDR3 protein: CASSDGRGGGAYEQYF. CDR3 nucleotides: TGTGCCAGCAGTGATGGGAGGGGGGGCGGTGCCTACGAGCAGTACTTC.

V is TRBV21-1 and J is TRBJ2-3; no check of the table's D call, TRBD1, against the DNA was made. TRBV21-1 is a pseudogene. This CDR3 region has 16 residues. CDR3 sequence: CASKDETGGFADTQYF. CDR3 nucleotide sequence: TGTGCCAGCAAGGACGAAACAGGGGGCTTCGCAGATACGCAGTATTTT.

V and J are TRBV4-3 and TRBJ2-7, with 12 bases matching TRBD2. In germline, CDR1 is LGHNA, CDR2 YSLEER. This CDR3 is built from 15 residues. V was pared by 4 bases and J by 6 bases, with 7 bases of the junction left unmatched. The CDR3 here is CASSPEVLAGGEQYF. As DNA, the CDR3 is TGCGCCAGCAGCCCGGAAGTACTAGCGGGAGGCGAGCAGTACTTC.

The chain joins TRBV12-5 to TRBJ1-2; D perhaps matches TRBD1 (5 bases). Germline CDR1 and CDR2: LGHNT and FRNRAP. Between the trimmed V and J ends, which lost 5 bases and 4 bases, there was a span of 23 bases. The CDR3 extends over 17 amino acids. The CDR3 nucleotides are TGTGCTAGTGGTGTGTGTACTCTGCAGGGAAAGACCTATGGCTACACCTTC. Translated, it gives CASGVCTLQGKTYGYTF.

This chain links TRBV7-6 with TRBJ2-5, with 10 bases lining up with TRBD2. The J call could be wrong; TRBJ2-7 is a better fit for the DNA end. CDR3 length: 16 residues. The germline CDR1 and CDR2 sequences are SGHVS and FNYEAQ. CDR3 bases: TGTGCCAGCAGCTCCCGCCTAGCGGGAGAAGGTTACGAGCAGTACTTC. The encoded protein is CASSSRLAGEGYEQYF.